Listed here are 24 T cell receptor beta chains from one sample, sequenced in a study of post-analysis software for immune sequencing data (dated by TCRdb to 2014 to 2015). The study at large found these results: Significantly higher frequencies in patients than in controls were found for five or six TRBV segments, including TRBV5-6, TRBV5-1 and TRBV20-1.

Library preparation used PCR. The run used an Illumina HiSeq 2500. To reduce PCR and sequencing biases, unique molecular identifiers were built into the TCR beta cDNA libraries. TCRdb trimmed public reads at Q25 via fastp, called clones via MiXCR and kept in-frame beta chains. Records with the same CDR3 protein are collapsed into one entry carrying the most frequent genes and DNA. This sample has about 560,000 distinct CDR3 sequences in its table, and 44% of those were observed once. The top ten constitute 1.5% to 2% of the sample. These TCRs are of unknown antigen specificity. Sample: blood. Source of these receptors: a girl aged 5-17 years with multiple sclerosis.

This sequence joins TRBV20-1 and TRBJ2-1; D uncertain. The germline gives CDR1 DFQATT, CDR2 SNEGSKA (reference sequence). With 2 bases removed from V and 4 bases from J, the gap between germline ends came to 6 bases. The CDR3 spans 12 residues. CDR3 residues: CSARSQYNEQFF. The CDR3 coding sequence is TGCAGTGCTAGAAGCCAGTACAATGAGCAGTTCTTC.

The rearrangement joins TRBV18 to TRBJ2-7, with D maybe TRBD2 (5 bases). The CDR3 is 14 amino acids. Germline V gene data show CDR1 as KGHSH and CDR2 as LQKENI. V was pared by 4 bases and J by 3 bases, with 13 bases between. CDR3 sequence reads: CASSRPIEGYEQYF. CDR3 coding DNA: TGTGCCAGCTCACGGCCGATAGAGGGCTACGAGCAGTACTTC.

V is TRBV9 and J is TRBJ1-1; the D gene is possibly TRBD1 (6 bases). Germline CDR1 and CDR2: SGDLS and YYNGEE. V lost 4 bases and J lost 5, with 12 bases in between. CDR3 size: 13 residues. The CDR3 protein is CASSITGKTEAFF. The CDR3 DNA sequence: TGTGCCAGCAGCATCACAGGGAAGACTGAAGCTTTCTTT.

The rearrangement links TRBV5-5 to TRBJ1-5; no clear D. CDR1 SGHKS and CDR2 YYEKEE come from the germline V gene (reference sequence). V was shortened by 4 bases and J by 7 bases, with 9 bases between the two germline ends. This CDR3 is built from 12 residues. CDR3 coding DNA: TGTGCCAGCAGCCTCGACATGCAGCCCCAGCATTTT. It yields the protein CASSLDMQPQHF.

V usage is TRBV12-3 or TRBV12-4 and J usage is TRBJ1-1; TRBD1 agrees at 8 bases. The CDR3 is 12 residues long. V shed 7 bases, J shed 8 bases, and the junction held 6 bases outside the gene matches. CDR3 coding DNA: TGTGCCAGCACCCTAGGACAGGGCGAAGCTTTCTTT. Amino acid sequence: CASTLGQGEAFF.

In DNA, the CDR3 is TGCGCCAGCAGCCCAGCCTCCGGGCCGACCTACGAGCAGTACTTC. It codes for CASSPASGPTYEQYF. The rearrangement uses TRBV5-1 and TRBJ2-7; unclear D gene. The V gene's germline CDR1 is SGHRS and CDR2 YFSETQ. The V and J ends lost 4 bases and 2 bases respectively, with 16 bases between them. The length of the CDR3 is 15 residues.

This clonotype was counted between two and nine times. An end of the junction does not agree with germline; a read error may underlie this. The chain carries TRBV12-3 or TRBV12-4 and TRBJ2-7; tentatively, D is TRBD1 (6 bases). CDR3 size: 13 residues. CDR3 DNA: TGTGCCGGCAGTAGGGGCAGGGGCTACGAGCAGTACTTC. It codes for CAGSRGRGYEQYF.

The V gene is TRBV4-1, the J gene TRBJ1-5, with D uncertain. The CDR3 spans 15 residues. V dropped 0 bases and J dropped 4 bases, with 10 bases sitting between them. CDR1 and CDR2 from the germline V gene are MGHRA and YSYEKL. CDR3 residues: CASSQEVGQNQPQHF. CDR3 DNA: TGCGCCAGCAGCCAAGAGGTTGGGCAGAATCAGCCCCAGCATTTT.

In this sample, this clonotype turned up a few times. The V and J genes are TRBV3-1 and TRBJ2-7; the match to TRBD1 covers 7 bases. The V gene's germline CDR1 is LGHDT and CDR2 YNNKEL (reference sequence). V lost 1 base and J lost 3; bases outside the gene matches: 6. The CDR3 sequence is 15 residues long. CDR3 amino acids: CASSQAKGAGYEQYF. CDR3 sequence (DNA): TGTGCCAGCAGCCAAGCGAAGGGGGCGGGCTACGAGCAGTACTTC.

This clonotype came up a few times. J is TRBJ2-7 and V is TRBV7-9, with TRBD1 identical over 7 bases. V dropped 5 bases and J dropped 2; count of bases not matched to a gene: 9. The CDR3 has 15 amino acids. Looked up from germline, CDR1 is SEHNR and CDR2 is FQNEAQ (reference sequence). For the CDR3, the DNA is TGTGCCAGCAGCCCCCCCGACAGGGAAACCTACGAGCAGTACTTC. Amino acids: CASSPPDRETYEQYF.

The chain couples TRBV29-1 to TRBJ2-7, with TRBD2 as a possible D gene (7 bases). The J call may be in error: the DNA end matches TRBJ2-5 better. The CDR3 runs to 14 residues. Germline values: CDR1 SQVTM, CDR2 ANQGSEA. The CDR3 protein is CSVTRGGAVETQYF. The DNA of the CDR3 is TGCAGCGTAACTAGGGGGGGGGCCGTGGAGACCCAGTACTTC.

This chain joins TRBV4-2 and TRBJ2-7, with D tentatively TRBD2 (6 bases). CDR1 and CDR2 from the germline V gene are LGHNA and YNFKEQ. V was shortened by 4 bases and J by 0 bases, with 10 bases between the two germline ends. The CDR3 is 14 residues long. The CDR3 protein is CASSPQTSSYEQYF. DNA of the CDR3: TGTGCCAGCAGCCCTCAGACTAGCTCCTACGAGCAGTACTTC.

This clonotype was seen a handful of times. The V call is TRBV6-6, the J call TRBJ2-5; 11 bases align to TRBD2. The J call may be faulty, since TRBJ2-7 better matches the DNA end. This CDR3 is built from 15 residues. Germline lookup yields CDR1 MNHNY and CDR2 SVGAGI (reference sequence). This chain's CDR3 is CASSPPSGGTPEQYF. CDR3 in DNA: TGTGCCAGCAGTCCCCCTAGCGGGGGGACTCCCGAGCAGTACTTC.

There are a few counts of this clonotype. The chain joins TRBV24-1 to TRBJ1-2; D perhaps matches TRBD1 (5 bases). CDR3 length: 14 residues. Per the germline V gene, CDR1 is KGHDR and CDR2 is SFDVKD. Trimming removed 3 bases from V and 1 base from J, with 8 bases in between. The CDR3 nucleotides are TGTGCCACCAGTGATGCGGGACGTAACTATGGCTACACCTTC. This codes for CATSDAGRNYGYTF.

The CDR3 region is CASSPPVRGAFF. Written as DNA, the CDR3 is TGTGCCAGCAGCCCCCCCGTGAGGGGGGCTTTCTTT. The chain carries TRBV13 and TRBJ1-1; possibly TRBD1 for D (6 bases). Trimming removed 5 bases from V and 11 bases from J, with 15 bases in between. The CDR3 contains 12 residues. Germline CDR1 is PRHDT and CDR2 is FYEKMQ (reference sequence).

The V gene is TRBV2, the J gene TRBJ2-5; D possibly corresponds to TRBD1 (6 bases). Germline V gene sequence: CDR1 SNHLY, CDR2 FYNNEI. The CDR3 length is 15 residues. V was clipped by 0 bases and J by 2 bases, with 10 bases between them. CDR3 DNA sequence: TGTGCCAGCAGTGAAGCGGGGGCTACTCAAGAGACCCAGTACTTC. It translates to CASSEAGATQETQYF.

This clonotype was observed once. This chain links TRBV12-3 or TRBV12-4 with TRBJ2-1; no clear D. There are 11 residues in the CDR3. V lost 6 bases to trimming and J lost 9 bases, with 9 bases between them. CDR3 protein: CASSQRREQFF. The CDR3 nucleotides read TGTGCCAGCAGCCAGAGGCGTGAGCAGTTCTTC.

The sample holds a few counts of this clonotype. This rearrangement joins TRBV29-1 to TRBJ1-2; possibly TRBD1 for D (6 bases). Germline V gene data show CDR1 as SQVTM and CDR2 as ANQGSEA. CDR3 size: 17 residues. Trimming stripped 4 bases from V and 4 bases from J, with 25 bases between. The CDR3 reads CSVGDHSPSRGLYGYTF. Here the CDR3 DNA reads TGCAGCGTTGGAGACCACTCACCATCCAGGGGCCTCTATGGCTACACCTTC.

This clonotype was detected only a few times. The gene calls are TRBV24-1 and TRBJ2-7; D gene uncertain. Per the germline V gene, CDR1 is KGHDR and CDR2 is SFDVKD. This CDR3 is built from 14 residues. The V and J ends lost 3 bases and 3 bases respectively, with 11 bases between them. This CDR3 is CATSDNGGVYEQYF. The DNA of the CDR3 is TGTGCCACCAGTGATAATGGTGGGGTCTACGAGCAGTACTTC.

This clonotype was picked up a small number of times. V is TRBV27 and J is TRBJ2-3; D unclear. V was shortened by 3 bases and J by 5 bases, with 6 bases between the two germline ends. This CDR3 contains 12 residues. CDR1 is MNHEY, CDR2 SMNVEV, per germline (reference sequence). The CDR3: CASSFYGDTQYF. In nucleotides, the CDR3 is TGTGCCAGCAGTTTCTACGGAGATACGCAGTATTTT.

This chain links TRBV7-2 with TRBJ2-2; tentatively, D is TRBD2 (6 bases). Deletions cut 10 bases from V and 3 bases from J, with 18 bases between. Germline V gene data show CDR1 as SGHTA and CDR2 as FQGNSA. This CDR3 comprises 15 residues. The CDR3 DNA is TGTGCCACTCCCAAGGATAGCGGCCACACCGGGGAGCTGTTTTTT. Translated, it gives CATPKDSGHTGELFF.

This chain joins TRBV7-9 and TRBJ1-1; D is uncertain. Germline V gene lookup returns CDR1 SEHNR and CDR2 FQNEAQ (reference sequence). This CDR3 contains 12 residues. V was cut by 5 bases and J by 9 bases, with 13 bases left in between. CDR3 nucleotide sequence: TGTGCCAGCAGCAGCAATGATCGTAAAGCTTTCTTT. Its translation is CASSSNDRKAFF.

This chain joins TRBV9 and TRBJ2-7; 7 bases are shared with TRBD1. The CDR3 length is 13 residues. Trimming at V came to 2 bases and at J to 4 bases, leaving 3 bases not matched to a gene. Germline CDR1 reads SGDLS; CDR2 reads YYNGEE. The CDR3 protein is CASSVGQRYEQYF. The CDR3 region has the DNA TGTGCCAGCAGCGTGGGACAGAGATACGAGCAGTACTTC.

V is TRBV5-1 and J is TRBJ2-1; maybe TRBD1 (5 bases). The CDR3 runs 18 residues. V shed 0 bases and J shed 1 base, with 17 bases lying between them. Germline V gives CDR1 SGHRS, CDR2 YFSETQ. The DNA for the CDR3 is TGCGCCAGCAGCTTGGCGCGGCAAAGACAGCGATCCTACAATGAGCAGTTCTTC. Its translation is CASSLARQRQRSYNEQFF.